This T cell receptor (beta chain) was identified during a study of shared clonotypes between healthy human individuals. Overall study findings and caveats: At large depth, rarefaction still showed sorted-subset sequencing to be incomplete. Generally, estimated richness proved larger in naive subsets than it did in memory subsets.

Template for every sorted-subset replicate PCR totaled 200 to 250 ng DNA, some 30,000 T cell genomes. The assay was immunoSEQ multiplex PCR, and TCRdb's table has in-frame clones only and misses some. This sample has around 1.6 million clones, with under 99% found just once. On this clone itself: What it recognizes is unknown.

Researchers partitioned CD4+ cells into CD45RA+ naive and CD45RA-negative memory subsets. Input material: naive CD4+ T cells sorted from blood. Subset specified: CD45RA+ positively selected. The receptor's source is a man aged 25 to 40 in good health.

CDR3 amino acids: CASSWGLNDNEQFF. The DNA for the CDR3 is TGTGCCAGCAGCTGGGGACTTAACGACAATGAGCAGTTCTTC. The rearrangement uses TRBV6-6 and TRBJ2-1; possible D gene TRBD2, 6 bases. Germline CDR1 and CDR2: MNHNY and SVGAGI (reference sequence). This CDR3 region has 14 residues. V was clipped by 6 bases and J by 5 bases, with 14 bases between them.